This entry concerns a single T cell receptor beta chain. Its specificity is unknown. V was pared by 5 bases and J by 5 bases, with 7 bases between. This CDR3 is 11 amino acids long. CDR1 LNHDA and CDR2 SQIVND come from the germline V gene (reference sequence). Sample time point: cycle 4 day 1 (C4D1), after more than five weeks of nivolumab. Brentuximab vedotin exposure varied, and every patient relapsed after autologous stem cell transplantation. The sample originates from a study of PD-1 blockade in classical Hodgkin lymphoma. Libraries were prepared by immunoSEQ multiplex PCR; TCRdb keeps only in-frame clonotypes and omits some of them. The data show about 50,000 clones, around 74% seen once. Study-wide results and caveats: It was reported that newly diagnosed patients had less baseline TCR diversity than healthy donors. Exclusion covered patients beginning nivolumab under 1 year post-ASCT.

The material sequenced was peripheral blood mononuclear cells (PBMCs), taken before the fourth cycle of nivolumab. V gene TRBV19 combines with J gene TRBJ2-7; D gene ambiguous. This receptor was obtained from a human donor with classical Hodgkin lymphoma. The CDR3 protein is CASSLEHEQYF. The CDR3 coding sequence is TGTGCCAGTAGTTTGGAACACGAGCAGTACTTC.